The 12 T cell receptor beta chains listed next were all sequenced from one sample in a study of blood T cells in healthy people across ages. It was with a sample-barcoded 5' primer and a J-beta primer mix that a second PCR of roughly 6 to 12 cycles was run. TCRdb re-analysed the 5' RACE reads in MiXCR, keeping a single row per CDR3 protein. Found here are 1.5 million to 2 million distinct CDR3 sequences, approximately 30% of them singletons; the top ten hold around 7.7%. Material for sequencing was blood. The receptor source for this set is a woman in her twenties or thirties in good health.

This clonotype showed up just a few times. The V call is TRBV2, the J call TRBJ1-1; no clear D gene. V was shortened by 6 bases and J by 5 bases, with 13 bases between the two germline ends. CDR3 size: 13 residues. Germline CDR1 and CDR2: SNHLY and FYNNEI. This CDR3 is CASSSHPETEAFF. For the CDR3, the DNA is TGTGCCAGCAGCTCACACCCGGAGACTGAAGCTTTCTTT. Full variable domain (rest looked up from reference TRBV2 and TRBJ1-1): EPEVTQTPSHQVTQMGQEVILRCVPISNHLYFYWYRQILGQKVEFLVSFYNNEISEKSEIFDDQFSVERPDGSNFTLKIRSTKLEDSAMYFCASSSHPETEAFFGQGTRLTVV.

This clonotype was recorded many times. The chain has TRBV29-1 and TRBJ2-7; the D is unclear. The V gene lost 4 bases and the J gene lost 0 bases, with 13 bases spanning the gap. The V gene's germline CDR1 is SQVTM and CDR2 ANQGSEA. The CDR3 has 14 amino acids. The CDR3 sequence: CSVGPRVGSYEQYF. The DNA for the CDR3 is TGCAGCGTTGGCCCCCGGGTTGGCTCCTACGAGCAGTACTTC.

This chain uses TRBV3-1 with TRBJ2-3; TRBD1 matches 10 bases. CDR1 is LGHDT and CDR2 is YNNKEL in the germline V gene (reference sequence). The CDR3 contains 17 residues. With 1 base clipped from V and 5 bases from J, the junction kept 9 bases outside the gene matches. CDR3 DNA sequence: TGTGCCAGCAGCCAAGCTTTTTGGGACAGGGGTGAAGATACGCAGTATTTT. It encodes CASSQAFWDRGEDTQYF.

This chain links TRBV18 with TRBJ2-1, with D perhaps being TRBD1 or TRBD2 (5 bases each). The germline gives CDR1 KGHSH, CDR2 LQKENI. CDR3 length equals 16 residues. With 3 bases removed from V and 6 bases from J, the gap between germline ends came to 18 bases. This CDR3 is CASSPPGRTRVNEQFF. The CDR3 coding sequence is TGTGCCAGCTCACCCCCGGGACGCACCAGGGTCAATGAGCAGTTCTTC.

This chain links TRBV7-3 with TRBJ2-5; D gene unclear. In germline, CDR1 is SGHTA, CDR2 FQGTGA. V was clipped by 5 bases and J by 6 bases, with 13 bases between them. This CDR3 region has 13 residues. The DNA of the CDR3 is TGTGCCAGCAGCCGCGGTTCCGGGCAGACCCAGTACTTC. Amino acids: CASSRGSGQTQYF. Filled out from reference TRBV7-3 and TRBJ2-5, the complete variable domain reads GAGVSQTPSNKVTEKGKYVELRCDPISGHTALYWYRQSLGQGPEFLIYFQGTGAADDSGLPNDRFFAVRPEGSVSTLKIQRTERGDSAVYLCASSRGSGQTQYFGPGTRLLVL.

This chain joins TRBV18 and TRBJ1-1, with D uncertain. Germline CDR1 KGHSH, CDR2 LQKENI. This CDR3 comprises 15 residues. Trimming removed 0 bases from V and 5 bases from J, with 13 bases in between. CDR3 in DNA: TGTGCCAGCTCACCACCGGGTCGGGGTCGGACTGAAGCTTTCTTT. As protein: CASSPPGRGRTEAFF.

The chain links TRBV20-1 to TRBJ2-5; a weak D match, TRBD1 (5 bases). CDR1 DFQATT and CDR2 SNEGSKA come from the germline V gene (reference sequence). The CDR3 is 15 amino acids. V was shortened by 0 bases and J by 4 bases, with 15 bases between the two germline ends. CDR3 amino acids: CSARDQPRVVETQYF. CDR3 bases: TGCAGTGCTAGAGATCAGCCCAGGGTCGTAGAGACCCAGTACTTC.

The J gene is TRBJ1-1, the V gene TRBV12-3 or TRBV12-4; D unclear. Trimming removed 1 base from V and 1 base from J, with 7 bases in between. CDR3 length: 14 amino acids. The CDR3 DNA sequence: TGTGCCAGCAGTTTAGTATTCGGGAACACTGAAGCTTTCTTT. It yields the protein CASSLVFGNTEAFF.

The CDR3 sequence is CASSSRQAGTEAFF. Here the CDR3 DNA reads TGTGCCAGCAGTTCTCGACAGGCTGGAACTGAAGCTTTCTTT. The genes are TRBV27 and TRBJ1-1; the D gene is possibly TRBD1 (6 bases). The V and J ends lost 4 bases and 5 bases respectively, with 14 bases between them. Germline V CDR1 and CDR2: MNHEY, SMNVEV (reference sequence). This CDR3 contains 14 residues.

The chain joins TRBV20-1 to TRBJ2-3, with D perhaps assigned TRBD1 or TRBD2 (5 bases each). Between the trimmed V and J ends, which lost 4 bases and 5 bases, there was a span of 19 bases. Germline V gene data show CDR1 as DFQATT and CDR2 as SNEGSKA (reference sequence). This CDR3 contains 15 residues. The CDR3 loop is CSAINRDETEDTQYF. CDR3 bases: TGCAGTGCTATTAACCGGGACGAAACGGAAGATACGCAGTATTTT.

As regards this clonotype: A read error is possible here, since a much larger clone lies one base away. This chain links TRBV29-1 with TRBJ1-4; no definite D call. Germline CDR1 and CDR2: SQVTM and ANQGSEA. This CDR3 spans 11 amino acids. The CDR3 DNA follows: TGCAGCGTTGAGGCTAATGAAAAACCGTTTTTT. It yields the protein CSVEANEKPFF.

The CDR3 is CASSALLMNTEAFF. CDR3 nucleotides: TGTGCCAGCAGCGCTCTATTAATGAACACTGAAGCTTTCTTT. This chain links TRBV2 with TRBJ1-1; D is unclear. Germline CDR1 SNHLY, CDR2 FYNNEI. Trimming left V 6 bases short and J 0 bases short, with 11 bases between. The CDR3 is 14 amino acids. The whole variable domain, remainder taken from reference TRBV2 and TRBJ1-1, is EPEVTQTPSHQVTQMGQEVILRCVPISNHLYFYWYRQILGQKVEFLVSFYNNEISEKSEIFDDQFSVERPDGSNFTLKIRSTKLEDSAMYFCASSALLMNTEAFFGQGTRLTVV.